The source of this T cell receptor (beta chain) is a study of T cells in localized non-small cell lung cancer. V gave up 4 bases and J gave up 3 bases, with 18 bases separating them. Germline V gene lookup returns CDR1 MNHNS and CDR2 SASEGT. The CDR3 is made up of 16 amino acids. Clones were sequenced by immunoSEQ multiplex PCR, and TCRdb holds only the in-frame ones, with some missing. The sample shows approximately 20,000 clones, around 84% of them seen only once. The material was peripheral blood, obtained before any cancer treatment. The origin of this receptor is a man aged 35 to 70 with stage I lung adenocarcinoma. The J gene is TRBJ2-5, the V gene TRBV6-1; the D is unclear. The CDR3 sequence: CASSARPTKDEETQYF. For the CDR3, the DNA is TGTGCCAGCAGTGCGCGTCCGACAAAGGACGAAGAGACCCAGTACTTC.